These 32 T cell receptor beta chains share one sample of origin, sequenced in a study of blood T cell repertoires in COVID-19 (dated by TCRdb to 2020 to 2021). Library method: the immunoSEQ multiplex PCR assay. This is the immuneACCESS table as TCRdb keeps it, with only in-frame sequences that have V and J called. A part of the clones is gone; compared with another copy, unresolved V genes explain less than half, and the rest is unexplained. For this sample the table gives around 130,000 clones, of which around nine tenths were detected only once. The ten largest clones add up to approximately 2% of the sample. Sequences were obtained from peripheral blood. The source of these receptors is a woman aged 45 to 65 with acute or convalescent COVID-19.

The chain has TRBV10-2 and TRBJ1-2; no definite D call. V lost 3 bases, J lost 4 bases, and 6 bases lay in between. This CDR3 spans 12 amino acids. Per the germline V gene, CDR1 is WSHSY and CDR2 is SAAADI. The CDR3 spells CASSDSTYGYTF. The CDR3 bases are TGCGCCAGCAGTGACAGTACCTATGGCTACACCTTC.

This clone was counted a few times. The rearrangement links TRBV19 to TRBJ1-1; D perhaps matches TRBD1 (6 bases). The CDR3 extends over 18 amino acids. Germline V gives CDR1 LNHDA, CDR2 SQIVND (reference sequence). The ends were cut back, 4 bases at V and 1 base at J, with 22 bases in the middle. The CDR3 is CASSTLFSYRETNTEAFF. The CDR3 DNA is TGTGCCAGTAGTACTCTATTCTCCTACAGGGAAACGAACACTGAAGCTTTCTTT.

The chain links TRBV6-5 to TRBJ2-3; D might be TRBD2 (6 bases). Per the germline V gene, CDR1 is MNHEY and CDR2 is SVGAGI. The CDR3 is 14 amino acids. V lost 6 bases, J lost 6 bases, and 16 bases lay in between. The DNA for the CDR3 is TGTGCCAGCAGACCCACGGGGGTAAGGGATACGCAGTATTTT. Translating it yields CASRPTGVRDTQYF.

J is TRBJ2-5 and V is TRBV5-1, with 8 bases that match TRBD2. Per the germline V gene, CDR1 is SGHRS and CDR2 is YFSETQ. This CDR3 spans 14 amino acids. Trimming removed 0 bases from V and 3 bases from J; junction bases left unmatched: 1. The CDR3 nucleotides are TGCGCCAGCAGCTTGGAACTAGCGGAAGAGACCCAGTACTTC. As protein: CASSLELAEETQYF.

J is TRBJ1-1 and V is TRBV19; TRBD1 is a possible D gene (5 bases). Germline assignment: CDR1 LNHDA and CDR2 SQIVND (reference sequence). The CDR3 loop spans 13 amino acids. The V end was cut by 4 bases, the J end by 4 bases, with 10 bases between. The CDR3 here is CASSTRVVTEAFF. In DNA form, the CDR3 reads TGTGCCAGTAGTACCAGGGTGGTCACTGAAGCTTTCTTT.

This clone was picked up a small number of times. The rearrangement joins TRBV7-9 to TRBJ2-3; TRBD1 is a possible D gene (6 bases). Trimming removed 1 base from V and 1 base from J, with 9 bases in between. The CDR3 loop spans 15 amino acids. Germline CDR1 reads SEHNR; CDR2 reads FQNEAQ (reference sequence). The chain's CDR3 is CASSLGPGGTDTQYF. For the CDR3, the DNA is TGTGCCAGCAGCTTAGGCCCAGGGGGCACAGATACGCAGTATTTT.

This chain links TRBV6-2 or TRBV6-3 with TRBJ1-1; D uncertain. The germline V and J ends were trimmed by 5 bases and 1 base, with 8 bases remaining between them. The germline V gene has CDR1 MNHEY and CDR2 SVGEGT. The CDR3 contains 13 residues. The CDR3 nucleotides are TGTGCCAGCAGTCACATCCAGAACACTGAAGCTTTCTTT. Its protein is CASSHIQNTEAFF.

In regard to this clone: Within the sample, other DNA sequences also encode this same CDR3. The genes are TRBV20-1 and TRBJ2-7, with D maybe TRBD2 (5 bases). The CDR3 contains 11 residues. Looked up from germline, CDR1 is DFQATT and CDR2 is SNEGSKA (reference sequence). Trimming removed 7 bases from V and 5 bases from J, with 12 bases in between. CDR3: CSVRSGHEQYF. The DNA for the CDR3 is TGCAGTGTGAGGAGCGGCCACGAGCAGTACTTC.

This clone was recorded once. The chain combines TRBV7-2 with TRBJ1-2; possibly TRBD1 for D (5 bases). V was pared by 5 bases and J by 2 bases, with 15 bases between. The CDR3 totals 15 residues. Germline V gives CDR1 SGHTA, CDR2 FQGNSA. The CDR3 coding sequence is TGTGCCAGCAGCCCTCGACAGCAAATCAACTATGGCTACACCTTC. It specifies CASSPRQQINYGYTF.

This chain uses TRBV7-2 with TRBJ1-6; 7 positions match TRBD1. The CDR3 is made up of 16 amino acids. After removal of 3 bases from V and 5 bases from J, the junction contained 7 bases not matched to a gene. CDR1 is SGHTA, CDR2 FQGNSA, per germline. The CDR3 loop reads CASSFTGALDNSPLHF. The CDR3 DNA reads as TGTGCCAGCAGCTTTACAGGGGCGCTTGATAATTCACCCCTCCACTTT.

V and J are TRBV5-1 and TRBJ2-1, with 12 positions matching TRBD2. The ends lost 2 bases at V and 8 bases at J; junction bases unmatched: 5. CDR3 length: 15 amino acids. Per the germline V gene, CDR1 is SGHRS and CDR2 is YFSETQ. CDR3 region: CASSFLAGGRYEQFF. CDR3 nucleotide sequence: TGCGCCAGCAGCTTTCTAGCGGGGGGGCGGTATGAGCAGTTCTTC.

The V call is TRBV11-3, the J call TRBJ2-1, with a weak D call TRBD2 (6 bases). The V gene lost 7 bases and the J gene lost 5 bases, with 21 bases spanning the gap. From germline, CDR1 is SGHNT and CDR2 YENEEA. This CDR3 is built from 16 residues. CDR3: CASKSGGVPWDNEQFF. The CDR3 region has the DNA TGTGCCAGCAAATCCGGCGGGGTTCCCTGGGACAATGAGCAGTTCTTC.

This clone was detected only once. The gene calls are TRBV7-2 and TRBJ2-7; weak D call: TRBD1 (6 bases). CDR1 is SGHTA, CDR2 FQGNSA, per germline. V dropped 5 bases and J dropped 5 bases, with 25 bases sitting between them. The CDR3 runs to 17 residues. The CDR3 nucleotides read TGTGCCAGCAGCAAACACCTACCAGGAGACAGGCCTGACGAGCAGTACTTC. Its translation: CASSKHLPGDRPDEQYF.

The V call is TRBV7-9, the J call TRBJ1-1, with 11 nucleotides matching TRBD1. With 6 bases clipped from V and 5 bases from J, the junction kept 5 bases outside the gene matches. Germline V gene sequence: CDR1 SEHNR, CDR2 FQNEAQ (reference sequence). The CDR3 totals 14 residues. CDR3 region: CASRPGTGGTEAFF. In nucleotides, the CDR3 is TGTGCCAGCAGGCCAGGGACAGGGGGAACTGAAGCTTTCTTT.

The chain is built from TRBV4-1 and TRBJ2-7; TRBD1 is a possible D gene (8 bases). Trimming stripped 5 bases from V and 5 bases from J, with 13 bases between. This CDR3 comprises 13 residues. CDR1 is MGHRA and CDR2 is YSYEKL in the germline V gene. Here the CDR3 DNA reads TGCGCCAGCAGCACCACAGGGGGGGACGAGCAGTACTTC. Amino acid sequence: CASSTTGGDEQYF.

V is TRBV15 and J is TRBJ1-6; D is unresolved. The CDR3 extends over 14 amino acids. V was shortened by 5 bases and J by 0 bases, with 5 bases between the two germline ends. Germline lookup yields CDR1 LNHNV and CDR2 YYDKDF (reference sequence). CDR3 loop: CATSGSSYNSPLHF. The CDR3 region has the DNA TGTGCCACCAGCGGGAGCTCCTATAATTCACCCCTCCACTTT.

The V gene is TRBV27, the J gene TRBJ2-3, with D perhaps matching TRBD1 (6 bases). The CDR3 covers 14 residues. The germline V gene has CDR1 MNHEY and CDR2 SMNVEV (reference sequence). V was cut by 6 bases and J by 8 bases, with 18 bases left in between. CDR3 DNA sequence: TGTGCCAGCAGCTGGACAGCAAGGGCAGGTACGCAGTATTTT. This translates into CASSWTARAGTQYF.

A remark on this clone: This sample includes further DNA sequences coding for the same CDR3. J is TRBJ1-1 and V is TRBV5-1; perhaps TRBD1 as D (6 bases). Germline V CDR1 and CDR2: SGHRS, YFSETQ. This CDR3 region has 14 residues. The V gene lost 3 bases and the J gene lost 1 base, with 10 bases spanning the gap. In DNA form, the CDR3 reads TGCGCCAGCAGCTCAGGGGTTACGAACACTGAAGCTTTCTTT. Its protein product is CASSSGVTNTEAFF.

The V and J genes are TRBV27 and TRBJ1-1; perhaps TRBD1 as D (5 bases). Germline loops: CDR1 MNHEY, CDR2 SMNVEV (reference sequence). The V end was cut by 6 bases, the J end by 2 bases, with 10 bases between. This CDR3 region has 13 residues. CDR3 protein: CASSPTANTEAFF. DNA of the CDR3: TGTGCCAGCAGCCCGACAGCAAACACTGAAGCTTTCTTT.

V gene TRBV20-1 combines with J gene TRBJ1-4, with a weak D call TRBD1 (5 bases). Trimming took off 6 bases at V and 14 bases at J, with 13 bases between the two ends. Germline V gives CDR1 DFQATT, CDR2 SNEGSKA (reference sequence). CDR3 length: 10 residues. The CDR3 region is CSAEGGGLFF. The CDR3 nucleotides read TGCAGTGCCGAGGGCGGGGGGCTGTTTTTT.

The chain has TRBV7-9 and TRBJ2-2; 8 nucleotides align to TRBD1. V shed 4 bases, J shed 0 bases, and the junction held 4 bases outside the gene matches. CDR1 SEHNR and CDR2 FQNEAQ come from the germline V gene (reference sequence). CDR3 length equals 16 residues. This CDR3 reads CASSSPGQANTGELFF. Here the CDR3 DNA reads TGTGCCAGCAGCTCCCCGGGACAGGCGAACACCGGGGAGCTGTTTTTT.

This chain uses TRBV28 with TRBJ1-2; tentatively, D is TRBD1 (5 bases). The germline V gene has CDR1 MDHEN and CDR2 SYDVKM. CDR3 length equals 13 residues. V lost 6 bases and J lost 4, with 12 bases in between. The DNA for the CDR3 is TGTGCCAGCAGCCCAGGGCAGACCTATGGCTACACCTTC. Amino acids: CASSPGQTYGYTF.

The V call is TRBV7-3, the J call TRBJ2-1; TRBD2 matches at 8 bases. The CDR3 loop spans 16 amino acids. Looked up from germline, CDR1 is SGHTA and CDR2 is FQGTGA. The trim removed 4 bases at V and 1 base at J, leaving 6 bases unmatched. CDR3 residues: CASSSPGGPSYNEQFF. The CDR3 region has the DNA TGTGCCAGCAGCTCCCCGGGGGGGCCATCCTACAATGAGCAGTTCTTC.

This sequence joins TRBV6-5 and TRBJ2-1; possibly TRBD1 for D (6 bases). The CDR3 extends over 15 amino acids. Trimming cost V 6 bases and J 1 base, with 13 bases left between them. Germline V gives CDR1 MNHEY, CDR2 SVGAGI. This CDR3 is CASSQAGTSYNEQFF. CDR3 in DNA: TGTGCCAGCAGCCAAGCCGGGACATCCTACAATGAGCAGTTCTTC.

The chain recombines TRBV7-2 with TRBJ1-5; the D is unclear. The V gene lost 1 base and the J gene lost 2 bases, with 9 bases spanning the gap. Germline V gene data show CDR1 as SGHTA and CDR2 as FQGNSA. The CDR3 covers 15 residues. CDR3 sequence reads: CASSLVGHGNQPQHF. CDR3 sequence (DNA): TGTGCCAGCAGCTTAGTTGGGCATGGCAATCAGCCCCAGCATTTT.

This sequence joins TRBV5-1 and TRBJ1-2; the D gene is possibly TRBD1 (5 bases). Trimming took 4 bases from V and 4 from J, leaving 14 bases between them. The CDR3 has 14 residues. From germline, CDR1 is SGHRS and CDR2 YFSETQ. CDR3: CASSESTVTYGYTF. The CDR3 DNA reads TGCGCCAGCAGCGAGTCGACAGTAACCTATGGCTACACCTTC.

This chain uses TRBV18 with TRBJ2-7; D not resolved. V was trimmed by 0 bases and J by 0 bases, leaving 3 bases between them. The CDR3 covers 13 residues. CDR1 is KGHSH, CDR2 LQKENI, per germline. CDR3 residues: CASSPPLSYEQYF. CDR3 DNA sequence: TGTGCCAGCTCACCACCCCTCTCCTACGAGCAGTACTTC. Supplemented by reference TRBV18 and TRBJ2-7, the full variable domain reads NAGVMQNPRHLVRRRGQEARLRCSPMKGHSHVYWYRQLPEEGLKFMVYLQKENIIDESGMPKERFSAEFPKEGPSILRIQQVVRGDSAAYFCASSPPLSYEQYFGPGTRLTVT.

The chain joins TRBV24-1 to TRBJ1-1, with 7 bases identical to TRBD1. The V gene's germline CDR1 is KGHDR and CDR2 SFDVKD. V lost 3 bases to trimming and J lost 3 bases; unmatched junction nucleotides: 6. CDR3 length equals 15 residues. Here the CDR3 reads CATSDPRGAYTEAFF. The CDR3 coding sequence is TGTGCCACCAGTGATCCCAGGGGGGCGTACACTGAAGCTTTCTTT.

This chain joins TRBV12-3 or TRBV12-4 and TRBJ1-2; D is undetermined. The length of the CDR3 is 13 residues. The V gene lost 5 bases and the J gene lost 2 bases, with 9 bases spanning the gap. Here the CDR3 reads CASSPDGNYGYTF. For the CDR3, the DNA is TGTGCCAGCAGTCCCGACGGGAACTATGGCTACACCTTC.

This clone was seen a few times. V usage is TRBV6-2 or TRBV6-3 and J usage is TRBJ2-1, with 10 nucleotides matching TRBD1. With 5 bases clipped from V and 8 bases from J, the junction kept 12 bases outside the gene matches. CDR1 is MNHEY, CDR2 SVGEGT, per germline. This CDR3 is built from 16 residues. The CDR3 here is CASSLLPGQGWDEQFF. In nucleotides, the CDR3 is TGTGCCAGCAGTCTACTCCCGGGACAGGGGTGGGATGAGCAGTTCTTC.

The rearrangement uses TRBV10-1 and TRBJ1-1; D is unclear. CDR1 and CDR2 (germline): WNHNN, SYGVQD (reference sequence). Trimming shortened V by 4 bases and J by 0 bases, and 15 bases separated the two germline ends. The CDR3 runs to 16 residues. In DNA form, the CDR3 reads TGCGCCAGCAGTGGGACCGGGAAAAAAATGAACACTGAAGCTTTCTTT. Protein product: CASSGTGKKMNTEAFF.

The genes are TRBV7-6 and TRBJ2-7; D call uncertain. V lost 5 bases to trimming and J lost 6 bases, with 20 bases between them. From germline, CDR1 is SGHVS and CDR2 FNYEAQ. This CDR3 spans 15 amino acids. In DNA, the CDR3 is TGTGCCAGCAGCCCTGAGAGCACGCTCTCGGGCGAGCAGTACTTC. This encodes CASSPESTLSGEQYF.